The clone carrying this TCR beta chain has a count of ten or more. Its matching antigen is unknown. TCR beta libraries were built from RNA through three nested multiplex PCR rounds using modified ARM-PCR. In TCRdb, the multiplex PCR reads were re-called with MiXCR into one record per CDR3 protein. The sample contains approximately 9,600 distinct CDR3 sequences, approximately 65% of which appear only once. The data were obtained in a study of tumor-infiltrating lymphocytes in glioblastoma multiforme. Study-level points and caveats: Unequal TCR RNA per T cell might skew measured clone sizes. Functional subtype sorting of these T cells was not performed. Only one glioblastoma patient had TCR and mutation analysis.

The CDR3 sequence is 16 residues long. Trimming took off 6 bases at V and 4 bases at J, with 21 bases between the two ends. Per the germline V gene, CDR1 is MDHEN and CDR2 is SYDVKM. The TCR was taken from a male donor with glioblastoma. Sequencing was performed on brain tumor tissue. The V call is TRBV28, the J call TRBJ1-2; tentative D call: TRBD1 (5 bases). The CDR3 DNA sequence: TGTGCCAGCAGCAGGGAAATCGGCAGCGTGACCTATGGCTACACCTTC. Its protein product is CASSREIGSVTYGYTF.